Shown below are 9 T cell receptor beta chains from a single sample sequenced in a study of T cell responses to AZD1222 COVID-19 vaccine. Sequenced by immunoSEQ multiplex PCR; TCRdb stores in-frame clones only, minus some. This sample yields 68,000 or so clones, of which almost 90% are seen a single time; about 8% belongs to the top ten. Sequenced here: peripheral blood, sampled on day 0 of AZD1222 vaccination. The receptors originated from an adult in good health.

The chain is built from TRBV27 and TRBJ1-5, with 7 bases lining up with TRBD1. Germline V gene data show CDR1 as MNHEY and CDR2 as SMNVEV (reference sequence). V lost 2 bases, J lost 2 bases, and 9 bases stayed unmatched. The CDR3 spans 17 residues. CDR3 in DNA: TGTGCCAGCAGTTTAGATCCCTCAGGGGGAGGCAATCAGCCCCAGCATTTT. Its protein is CASSLDPSGGGNQPQHF.

The rearrangement joins TRBV5-1 to TRBJ2-2; maybe TRBD1 (5 bases). The CDR3 has 15 residues. Germline V gives CDR1 SGHRS, CDR2 YFSETQ. V lost 2 bases, J lost 5 bases, and 13 bases lay in between. In DNA form, the CDR3 reads TGCGCCAGCAGCTTACAGGCTATTTCAACCGGGGAGCTGTTTTTT. Encoded protein: CASSLQAISTGELFF.

V gene TRBV4-2 combines with J gene TRBJ2-7; TRBD2 aligns across 8 bases. This CDR3 comprises 15 residues. The germline CDR1 and CDR2 sequences are LGHNA and YNFKEQ. V was clipped by 0 bases and J by 7 bases; unmatched bases: 8. Here the CDR3 DNA reads TGTGCCAGCAGCCAAGATACGGGAGGGCCGAGGGAGCAGTACTTC. Protein: CASSQDTGGPREQYF.

This chain uses TRBV5-1 with TRBJ2-3; no clear D gene. There are 16 residues in the CDR3. Germline CDR1 is SGHRS and CDR2 is YFSETQ. V shed 7 bases and J shed 0 bases, with 18 bases lying between them. In DNA form, the CDR3 reads TGCGCCAGCTCCCCGCTGCTGGCGACTAGCACAGATACGCAGTATTTT. Encoded protein: CASSPLLATSTDTQYF.

The genes are TRBV5-8 and TRBJ2-5, with TRBD2 identical over 7 bases. Germline V gene lookup returns CDR1 SGHTS and CDR2 YDEGEE. The CDR3 is 14 amino acids. V trimming: 0 bases; J trimming: 4 bases; junction bases outside the gene matches: 3. Here the CDR3 DNA reads TGTGCCAGCAGCTTGGTAACGGGGGGAGAGACCCAGTACTTC. Translating gives CASSLVTGGETQYF.

The chain carries TRBV27 and TRBJ2-6; D not resolved. Trimming removed 6 bases from V and 3 bases from J, with 6 bases in between. The CDR3 contains 13 residues. Germline assignment: CDR1 MNHEY and CDR2 SMNVEV (reference sequence). CDR3 DNA sequence: TGTGCCAGCAGCCTTCTTGGGGCCAACGTCCTGACTTTC. This sequence encodes CASSLLGANVLTF.

This clone was counted between two and nine times. This rearrangement joins TRBV9 to TRBJ1-1, with no clear D. The CDR3 contains 15 residues. V lost 2 bases, J lost 0 bases, and 11 bases lay in between. Germline V lookup: CDR1 SGDLS, CDR2 YYNGEE. CDR3 region: CASSVLNNMNTEAFF. CDR3 in DNA: TGTGCCAGCAGCGTGCTAAACAACATGAACACTGAAGCTTTCTTT.

V gene TRBV29-1 combines with J gene TRBJ1-2, with TRBD1 as a possible D gene (5 bases). The CDR3 extends over 11 amino acids. CDR1 SQVTM and CDR2 ANQGSEA come from the germline V gene. V was cut by 7 bases and J by 8 bases, with 14 bases left in between. The chain's CDR3 is CSARRQGGYTF. CDR3 nucleotide sequence: TGCAGCGCCCGGCGCCAGGGCGGCTACACCTTC.

DNA for the CDR3: TGTGCCAGCAGTGGCCTGGCCATGAATCAGCCCCAGCATTTT. Its translation is CASSGLAMNQPQHF. The V call is TRBV2, the J call TRBJ1-5, with no clear D. Germline loops: CDR1 SNHLY, CDR2 FYNNEI. The CDR3 totals 14 residues. V shed 4 bases and J shed 4 bases, with 11 bases lying between them.